The T cell receptor beta chain described here comes from a study of cytomegalovirus exposure and HLA in healthy donors. Findings and caveats of the study: When a later analysis was performed, an Asian-associated ancestry cluster reportedly had fewer N-insertions than the roughly 700-donor mean. Because they were indistinguishable, some V segments, including TRBV6-2 and TRBV6-3, were excluded.

This CDR3 is built from 13 residues. Germline V gene sequence: CDR1 MNHEY, CDR2 SVGAGI. The germline V and J ends were trimmed by 4 bases and 4 bases, with 10 bases remaining between them. A word on this clone: The antigen is undetermined.

Each donor was healthy, and each was a bone marrow donor. Primers included in the PCR were 60 Vbeta and 13 Jbeta primers. Sequencing was performed with immunoSEQ multiplex PCR; in TCRdb, only in-frame clones are kept and a portion is missing. Of more than 140,000 clones in the sample, roughly 85% were seen once. This clonotype was sampled from a male donor in good health and CMV-seronegative. The genes are TRBV6-5 and TRBJ2-5; D unresolved. Specimen: PBMCs. CDR3 nucleotides: TGTGCCAGCAGTTGGTTGTTCGGAGAGACCCAGTACTTC. The encoded protein is CASSWLFGETQYF.